This section outlines one T cell receptor beta chain sequence together with its context. This specimen belongs to a study of identical twins. TCRdb passed the 5' RACE reads through MiXCR, listing each CDR3 protein once. The sample lists 350,000 to 500,000 distinct CDR3 sequences; roughly 18% were seen once. The source of this sequence is a man in his forties or fifties in good health. Sequencing was performed on naive T cells sorted from blood.

The CDR3 sequence is CASSLTEGGYGYTF. For the CDR3, the DNA is TGTGCCAGCAGCTTGACAGAGGGGGGCTATGGCTACACCTTC. The J gene is TRBJ1-2, the V gene TRBV28, with D perhaps matching TRBD1 (6 bases). This CDR3 region has 14 residues. Germline assignment: CDR1 MDHEN and CDR2 SYDVKM. Deletions cut 6 bases from V and 4 bases from J, with 15 bases between.